Presented here are 10 T cell receptor beta chains from one specimen sequenced in a study of siplizumab effects on memory and regulatory T cells. Clones were read by immunoSEQ multiplex PCR, and TCRdb kept only the in-frame ones, dropping some. The sample holds roughly 120,000 clones, roughly 94% seen once. The sample consisted of non-Treg CD4+ T cells sorted from blood. All receptors come from a human donor in good health.

The chain links TRBV19 to TRBJ2-1, with D possibly being TRBD1 or TRBD2 (6 bases each). The CDR3 contains 17 residues. Germline V gives CDR1 LNHDA, CDR2 SQIVND (reference sequence). Trimming left V 3 bases short and J 1 base short, with 16 bases between. Here the CDR3 reads CASSILPSGASYNEQFF. The DNA for the CDR3 is TGTGCCAGTAGTATTTTGCCCTCGGGGGCGTCCTACAATGAGCAGTTCTTC.

V and J are TRBV28 and TRBJ2-7; a possible D gene is TRBD1 (5 bases). The V end lost 5 bases, the J end lost 4 bases, and 9 bases lay between the germline ends. Germline V CDR1 and CDR2: MDHEN, SYDVKM. The CDR3 contains 12 residues. The CDR3 DNA reads TGTGCCAGCAGTGAGGACAAATACGAGCAGTACTTC. Amino acids: CASSEDKYEQYF.

The chain links TRBV30 to TRBJ2-3; TRBD2 agrees at 11 bases. The CDR3 totals 16 residues. Losses at the gene ends were 2 bases for V and 6 bases for J; bases not matched to a gene: 10. Germline assignment: CDR1 GTSNPN and CDR2 SVGIG (reference sequence). The CDR3 bases are TGTGCCTGGAGTAAAGAAGTAGCGGGAGGGGGGGATACGCAGTATTTT. Amino acid sequence: CAWSKEVAGGGDTQYF.

The genes are TRBV18 and TRBJ2-3, with D possibly matching TRBD1 (7 bases). CDR3 length: 15 amino acids. V was cut by 2 bases and J by 2 bases, with 11 bases left in between. The germline V gene has CDR1 KGHSH and CDR2 LQKENI. CDR3 in DNA: TGTGCCAGCTCACCATCAGGGGGGATCACAGATACGCAGTATTTT. Amino acid sequence: CASSPSGGITDTQYF.

This chain joins TRBV6-5 and TRBJ1-2; D is possibly TRBD1 (5 bases). V was shortened by 8 bases and J by 4 bases, with 17 bases between the two germline ends. The CDR3 is 14 residues long. Germline loops: CDR1 MNHEY, CDR2 SVGAGI. The CDR3 DNA is TGTGCCAGCGGGGCTTGGGGTAGAGGCTATGGCTACACCTTC. Translated, it gives CASGAWGRGYGYTF.

This chain connects TRBV5-5 to TRBJ1-5; TRBD1 matches 7 bases. The germline V gene has CDR1 SGHKS and CDR2 YYEKEE (reference sequence). This CDR3 comprises 15 residues. V shed 4 bases, J shed 6 bases, and the junction held 10 bases outside the gene matches. The CDR3 region is CASSPEDRWGQPQHF. The CDR3 nucleotides are TGTGCCAGCAGCCCAGAGGACAGGTGGGGTCAGCCCCAGCATTTT.

The J gene is TRBJ1-1, the V gene TRBV6-5, with D perhaps matching TRBD1 (6 bases). V was cut by 2 bases and J by 7 bases, with 11 bases left in between. Germline-derived CDR1 and CDR2 are MNHEY and SVGAGI. The length of the CDR3 is 13 residues. CDR3 sequence (DNA): TGTGCCAGCAGTTACGGGGACATCCTTGAAGCTTTCTTT. It is translated as CASSYGDILEAFF.

This chain joins TRBV5-4 and TRBJ2-3; tentatively, D is TRBD2 (6 bases). V shed 5 bases and J shed 0 bases, with 25 bases lying between them. This CDR3 is built from 19 residues. CDR1 is SGHNT, CDR2 YYREEE, per germline (reference sequence). CDR3 sequence (DNA): TGTGCCAGCAGTCGGCCCGGGACTGGCTCCCTACCTAGCACAGATACGCAGTATTTT. Translating gives CASSRPGTGSLPSTDTQYF.

The chain couples TRBV7-2 to TRBJ1-1, with 7 bases aligning to TRBD1. The CDR3 sequence is 13 residues long. In germline, CDR1 is SGHTA, CDR2 FQGNSA. Trimming at V came to 6 bases and at J to 6 bases, leaving 7 bases not matched to a gene. The CDR3 DNA reads TGTGCCAGCAGATATGACAGGGCTTCTGAAGCTTTCTTT. This gives the protein CASRYDRASEAFF.

This sequence joins TRBV19 and TRBJ1-6, with a weak D call TRBD1 (6 bases). V was pared by 10 bases and J by 5 bases, with 18 bases between. Germline loops: CDR1 LNHDA, CDR2 SQIVND (reference sequence). The CDR3 sequence is 15 residues long. The CDR3 loop reads CATTSGGRHNSPLHF. CDR3 in DNA: TGTGCCACAACCTCGGGGGGCCGACATAATTCACCCCTCCACTTT.